One sample yielded the 20 T cell receptor beta chains listed below, sequenced in a study of blood T cell repertoires in COVID-19. The table came from immunoSEQ multiplex PCR; TCRdb's copy has only in-frame clones and leaves some out. The table includes approximately 110,000 clones, around 83% detected once. The material sequenced was peripheral blood. All receptors derive from an elderly woman with COVID-19, enrolled during active disease.

This clone appeared once. The V call is TRBV12-5, the J call TRBJ2-7; 7 positions agree with TRBD1. After removal of 0 bases from V and 0 bases from J, the junction contained 14 bases not matched to a gene. Germline V gene lookup returns CDR1 LGHNT and CDR2 FRNRAP. The CDR3 contains 19 residues. The CDR3 here is CASGLVGGITGAISYEQYF. The CDR3 bases are TGTGCTAGTGGTTTGGTAGGGGGTATTACAGGGGCGATCTCCTACGAGCAGTACTTC.

This chain links TRBV9 with TRBJ2-1; 13 bases line up with TRBD2. J lost 0 bases, V lost 4 bases, and 13 bases had no gene match. The CDR3 is made up of 20 amino acids. Germline CDR1 is SGDLS and CDR2 is YYNGEE. CDR3 DNA: TGTGCCAGCAGCTCGGGGGGTGGACTAGCGGGAGCCAGCTCCTACAATGAGCAGTTCTTC. This sequence encodes CASSSGGGLAGASSYNEQFF.

This clone was observed a few times. The chain joins TRBV5-4 to TRBJ2-7; 10 positions agree with TRBD2. The CDR3 loop spans 15 amino acids. With 3 bases clipped from V and 2 bases from J, the junction kept 5 bases outside the gene matches. CDR1 SGHNT and CDR2 YYREEE come from the germline V gene (reference sequence). The CDR3 protein is CASSSGLADPYEQYF. Written as DNA, the CDR3 is TGTGCCAGCAGCTCAGGACTAGCGGACCCCTACGAGCAGTACTTC.

The chain employs TRBV7-2 and TRBJ2-1, with D unresolved. V dropped 4 bases and J dropped 7 bases, with 8 bases sitting between them. The CDR3 extends over 12 amino acids. The V gene's germline CDR1 is SGHTA and CDR2 FQGNSA. CDR3 residues: CASSYVGNEQFF. The CDR3 DNA follows: TGTGCCAGCAGCTATGTCGGGAATGAGCAGTTCTTC.

J is TRBJ2-1 and V is TRBV6-6; 9 nucleotides agree with TRBD2. In germline, CDR1 is MNHNY, CDR2 SVGAGI (reference sequence). J was trimmed by 6 bases and V by 0 bases; bases with no gene match: 3. The CDR3 extends over 15 amino acids. The CDR3 spells CASSYSAGGFNEQFF. In DNA form, the CDR3 reads TGTGCCAGCAGTTACTCGGCGGGAGGGTTCAATGAGCAGTTCTTC.

V is TRBV19 and J is TRBJ2-7, with 8 bases lining up with TRBD1. This CDR3 comprises 12 residues. CDR1 and CDR2 (germline): LNHDA, SQIVND (reference sequence). Trimming cost V 5 bases and J 4 bases; bases outside gene matches: 1. The CDR3 here is CASSDRGYEQYF. CDR3 nucleotides: TGTGCCAGTAGTGACAGGGGTTACGAGCAGTACTTC.

In this sample, this clone turned up a few times. V and J are TRBV28 and TRBJ1-2; possibly TRBD1 for D (5 bases). The CDR3 loop spans 17 amino acids. Per germline, CDR1 MDHEN and CDR2 SYDVKM. The germline V and J ends were trimmed by 10 bases and 5 bases, with 29 bases remaining between them. CDR3 residues: CATPTDSLGRNRYGYTF. The CDR3 DNA follows: TGTGCCACCCCTACTGACAGCCTGGGCCGGAATCGATATGGCTACACCTTC.

The CDR3 reads CASRANTEAFF. CDR3 nucleotide sequence: TGTGCCAGCAGGGCGAACACTGAAGCTTTCTTT. This chain joins TRBV6-6 and TRBJ1-1, with D hard to call. The CDR3 is 11 residues long. The V end lost 6 bases, the J end lost 1 base, and 3 bases lay between the germline ends. Germline V gives CDR1 MNHNY, CDR2 SVGAGI (reference sequence).

The rearrangement uses TRBV29-1 and TRBJ2-1; 7 bases map to TRBD2. This CDR3 is built from 16 residues. CDR1 and CDR2 (germline): SQVTM, ANQGSEA. With 3 bases clipped from V and 8 bases from J, the junction kept 16 bases outside the gene matches. The CDR3 DNA reads TGCAGCGTTGACGCTCCTTCGCGCGGGAGTATGGATGAGCAGTTCTTC. This encodes CSVDAPSRGSMDEQFF.

This chain joins TRBV11-3 and TRBJ2-7, with D possibly being TRBD2 (5 bases). Trimming removed 0 bases at V and 4 bases at J, with 10 bases between. Germline CDR1 reads SGHNT; CDR2 reads YENEEA. The CDR3 spans 14 residues. CDR3 sequence reads: CASSLDGGKYEQYF. The CDR3 DNA reads TGTGCCAGCAGCTTAGACGGAGGAAAATACGAGCAGTACTTC.

The chain joins TRBV7-2 to TRBJ2-7, with 10 bases aligning to TRBD2. This CDR3 region has 13 residues. Germline CDR1 is SGHTA and CDR2 is FQGNSA. V was pared by 5 bases and J by 6 bases, with 4 bases of the junction left unmatched. In DNA form, the CDR3 reads TGTGCCAGCAGCGCCCGGACTAGCGGCGAGCAGTACTTC. It specifies CASSARTSGEQYF. Looking up the rest from reference TRBV7-2 and TRBJ2-7 gives the full variable domain: GAGVSQSPSNKVTEKGKDVELRCDPISGHTALYWYRQSLGQGLEFLIYFQGNSAPDKSGLPSDRFSAERTGGSVSTLTIQRTQQEDSAVYLCASSARTSGEQYFGPGTRLTVT.

The V call is TRBV27, the J call TRBJ1-2, with TRBD1 matching over 9 bases. Germline CDR1 MNHEY, CDR2 SMNVEV (reference sequence). V shed 6 bases and J 6 bases; nucleotides not matched to a gene: 8. The length of the CDR3 is 14 residues. The CDR3 bases are TGTGCCAGCAGGCGGGGGACAGGGTATGATGGCTACACCTTC. Residues: CASRRGTGYDGYTF.

The rearrangement joins TRBV3-1 (or the pseudogene TRBV3-2) to TRBJ1-1; 8 bases agree with TRBD1. V was clipped by 4 bases and J by 1 base; unmatched bases: 5. CDR1 is LGHDT and CDR2 is YNNKEL in the germline V gene (reference sequence). The CDR3 sequence is 15 residues long. The CDR3 region is CASSPGTGSNTEAFF. The DNA of the CDR3 is TGTGCCAGCAGCCCCGGGACAGGATCGAACACTGAAGCTTTCTTT.

This sequence joins TRBV18 and TRBJ1-2, with D unresolved. The germline V gene encodes CDR1 KGHSH and CDR2 LQKENI. There are 12 residues in the CDR3. V shed 2 bases and J shed 8 bases, with 9 bases lying between them. The CDR3 nucleotides read TGTGCCAGCTCACCATTGGAGGAGGGCTACACCTTC. Residues: CASSPLEEGYTF.

This clone was recorded once. V gene TRBV7-2 combines with J gene TRBJ2-3, with a weak D call TRBD1 (5 bases). The ends were cut back, 5 bases at V and 2 bases at J, with 14 bases in the middle. CDR3 length equals 15 residues. CDR1 and CDR2 (germline): SGHTA, FQGNSA. The CDR3 sequence: CASSPVQTVTDTQYF. The CDR3 DNA reads TGTGCCAGCAGCCCCGTGCAGACAGTCACAGATACGCAGTATTTT. The complete variable domain, with remaining parts taken from reference TRBV7-2 and TRBJ2-3, reads GAGVSQSPSNKVTEKGKDVELRCDPISGHTALYWYRQSLGQGLEFLIYFQGNSAPDKSGLPSDRFSAERTGGSVSTLTIQRTQQEDSAVYLCASSPVQTVTDTQYFGPGTRLTVL.

V gene TRBV11-2 combines with J gene TRBJ2-4, with 9 positions matching TRBD1. The CDR3 sequence is 15 residues long. Germline V gene lookup returns CDR1 SGHAT and CDR2 FQNNGV. J lost 3 bases, V lost 5 bases, and 5 bases had no gene match. The CDR3 region is CASSRDREGKNIQYF. CDR3 in DNA: TGTGCCAGCAGCCGGGACAGGGAGGGCAAAAACATTCAGTACTTC.

The chain is built from TRBV15 and TRBJ1-1; D is perhaps TRBD1 (5 bases). CDR3 length: 15 amino acids. The V gene lost 1 base and the J gene lost 0 bases, with 9 bases spanning the gap. Germline V gene data show CDR1 as LNHNV and CDR2 as YYDKDF (reference sequence). CDR3 amino acids: CATSRGQKMNTEAFF. The DNA of the CDR3 is TGTGCCACCAGCAGAGGACAGAAGATGAACACTGAAGCTTTCTTT.

In DNA form, the CDR3 reads TGTGCCAGCAGTAGGCAGGGGGCCCCCTACGAGCAGTACTTC. Translating gives CASSRQGAPYEQYF. The chain has TRBV28 and TRBJ2-7, with TRBD1 matching over 8 bases. Trimming cost V 5 bases and J 2 bases; bases outside gene matches: 5. Per germline, CDR1 MDHEN and CDR2 SYDVKM. The CDR3 contains 14 residues.

The chain employs TRBV28 and TRBJ2-6; TRBD2 aligns across 8 bases. J gave up 0 bases and V 10 bases, and 5 bases lay outside the gene matches. Germline CDR1 MDHEN, CDR2 SYDVKM. The CDR3 runs to 15 residues. DNA of the CDR3: TGTGCCACGAACGGGGGGGCCTCTGGGGCCAACGTCCTGACTTTC. It translates to CATNGGASGANVLTF.

The V call is TRBV9, the J call TRBJ2-3, with 11 nucleotides matching TRBD2. The CDR3 covers 16 residues. Germline loops: CDR1 SGDLS, CDR2 YYNGEE. V lost 3 bases, J lost 4 bases, and 7 bases stayed unmatched. The CDR3 bases are TGTGCCAGCAGCGCGACTAGCGGGATTTCGGCAGATACGCAGTATTTT. Translated: CASSATSGISADTQYF. The full variable domain, completed using reference TRBV9 and TRBJ2-3, is DSGVTQTPKHLITATGQRVTLRCSPRSGDLSVYWYQQSLDQGLQFLIQYYNGEERAKGNILERFSAQQFPDLHSELNLSSLELGDSALYFCASSATSGISADTQYFGPGTRLTVL.